The next 4 T cell receptor beta chains were all read from a single sample in a study of T-cell memory formation after mild COVID-19. TCRdb itself ran the 5' RACE reads through MiXCR, one entry per CDR3 protein. This sample yields a few hundred thousand distinct CDR3 sequences, of which about 22% are seen a single time; about 8.7% belongs to the top ten. The specimen sequenced was PBMCs or a T cell subset sorted from them (not recorded which). These receptors were taken from an adult woman who had mild COVID-19 (a few samples of this study predate the infection). Cell type and time point are not known.

This clonotype was seen ten or more times. V is TRBV19 and J is TRBJ1-5; tentatively, D is TRBD1 (5 bases). Trimming took off 4 bases at V and 3 bases at J, with 13 bases between the two ends. The CDR3 runs 15 residues. Germline V lookup: CDR1 LNHDA, CDR2 SQIVND (reference sequence). CDR3 in DNA: TGTGCCAGTAGTAGCCTGGAAGGGGACAATCAGCCCCAGCATTTT. Protein product: CASSSLEGDNQPQHF.

This clonotype was seen only a few times. The rearrangement uses TRBV9 and TRBJ2-3; D call uncertain. With 0 bases removed from V and 2 bases from J, the gap between germline ends came to 10 bases. Germline loops: CDR1 SGDLS, CDR2 YYNGEE. CDR3 length: 15 amino acids. CDR3 residues: CASSVEPALTDTQYF. In DNA, the CDR3 is TGTGCCAGCAGCGTAGAGCCAGCGCTCACAGATACGCAGTATTTT.

This clonotype was detected only once. This chain links TRBV9 with TRBJ2-1, with D uncertain. Between the trimmed V and J ends, which lost 4 bases and 5 bases, there was a span of 16 bases. Germline assignment: CDR1 SGDLS and CDR2 YYNGEE. The CDR3 runs to 15 residues. The CDR3: CASSSSPSQDNEQFF. CDR3 nucleotides: TGTGCCAGCAGCTCTTCCCCAAGTCAGGACAATGAGCAGTTCTTC.

This clonotype came up a few times. The chain links TRBV7-3 to TRBJ1-2, with D unresolved. The V gene lost 2 bases and the J gene lost 2 bases, with 6 bases spanning the gap. Germline V CDR1 and CDR2: SGHTA, FQGTGA. This CDR3 spans 13 amino acids. The CDR3 DNA reads TGTGCCAGCAGCTTACAACAGAACTATGGCTACACCTTC. Its translation is CASSLQQNYGYTF.